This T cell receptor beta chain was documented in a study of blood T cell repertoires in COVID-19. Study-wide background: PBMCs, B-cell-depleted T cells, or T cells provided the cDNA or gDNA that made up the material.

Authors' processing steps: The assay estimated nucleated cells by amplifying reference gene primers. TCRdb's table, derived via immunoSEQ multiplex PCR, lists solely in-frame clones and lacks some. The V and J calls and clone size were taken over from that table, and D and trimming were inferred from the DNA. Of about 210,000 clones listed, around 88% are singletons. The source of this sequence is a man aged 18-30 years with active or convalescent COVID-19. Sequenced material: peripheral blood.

CDR3 loop: CASSLPGGIGYGYTF. Written as DNA, the CDR3 is TGTGCCAGCAGTTTGCCAGGGGGCATTGGCTATGGCTACACCTTC. The chain carries TRBV28 and TRBJ1-2, with TRBD1 matching 8 bases. CDR1 is MDHEN, CDR2 SYDVKM, per germline. Trimming cost V 3 bases and J 4 bases; bases outside gene matches: 7. CDR3 length: 15 amino acids.